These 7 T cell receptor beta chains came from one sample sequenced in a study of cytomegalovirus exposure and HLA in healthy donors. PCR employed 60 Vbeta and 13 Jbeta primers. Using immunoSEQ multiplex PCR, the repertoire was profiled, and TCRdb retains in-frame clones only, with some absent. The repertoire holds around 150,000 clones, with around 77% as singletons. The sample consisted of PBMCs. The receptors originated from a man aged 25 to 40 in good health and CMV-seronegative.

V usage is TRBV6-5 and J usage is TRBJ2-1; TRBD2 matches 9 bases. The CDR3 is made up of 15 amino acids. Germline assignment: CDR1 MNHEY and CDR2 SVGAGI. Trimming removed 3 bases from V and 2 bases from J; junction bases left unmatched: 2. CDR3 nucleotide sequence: TGTGCCAGCAGTTATATAGCGGGAGCCTACAATGAGCAGTTCTTC. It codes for CASSYIAGAYNEQFF.

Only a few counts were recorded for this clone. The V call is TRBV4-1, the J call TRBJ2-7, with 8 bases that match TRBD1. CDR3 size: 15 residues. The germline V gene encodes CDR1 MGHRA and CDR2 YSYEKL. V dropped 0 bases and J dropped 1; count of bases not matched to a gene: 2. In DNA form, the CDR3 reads TGCGCCAGCAGCCAAGAAAGACAGGGGTCCTACGAGCAGTACTTC. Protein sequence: CASSQERQGSYEQYF.

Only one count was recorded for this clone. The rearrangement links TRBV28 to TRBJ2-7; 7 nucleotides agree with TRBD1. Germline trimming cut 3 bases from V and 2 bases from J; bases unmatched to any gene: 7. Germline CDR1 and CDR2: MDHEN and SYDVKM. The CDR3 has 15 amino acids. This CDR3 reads CASSFGSGTAYEQYF. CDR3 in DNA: TGTGCCAGCAGTTTCGGGTCCGGGACAGCCTACGAGCAGTACTTC.

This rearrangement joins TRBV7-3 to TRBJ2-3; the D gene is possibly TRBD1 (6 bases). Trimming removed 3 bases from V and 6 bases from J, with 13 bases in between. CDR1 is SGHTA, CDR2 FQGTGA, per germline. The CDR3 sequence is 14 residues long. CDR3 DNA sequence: TGTGCCAGCAGCTTCTCAGGGGCGGGCGATACGCAGTATTTT. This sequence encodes CASSFSGAGDTQYF.

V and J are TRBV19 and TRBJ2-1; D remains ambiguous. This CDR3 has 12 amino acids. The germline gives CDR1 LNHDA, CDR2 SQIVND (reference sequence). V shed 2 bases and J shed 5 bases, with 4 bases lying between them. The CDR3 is CASSISNNEQFF. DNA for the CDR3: TGTGCCAGTAGTATAAGCAACAATGAGCAGTTCTTC.

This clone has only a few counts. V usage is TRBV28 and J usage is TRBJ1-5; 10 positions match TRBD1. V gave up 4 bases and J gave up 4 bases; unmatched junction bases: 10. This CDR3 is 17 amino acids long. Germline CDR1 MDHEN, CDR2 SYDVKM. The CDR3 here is CASSWDRGSLANQPQHF. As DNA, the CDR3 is TGTGCCAGCAGTTGGGACAGGGGTTCCCTAGCAAATCAGCCCCAGCATTTT.

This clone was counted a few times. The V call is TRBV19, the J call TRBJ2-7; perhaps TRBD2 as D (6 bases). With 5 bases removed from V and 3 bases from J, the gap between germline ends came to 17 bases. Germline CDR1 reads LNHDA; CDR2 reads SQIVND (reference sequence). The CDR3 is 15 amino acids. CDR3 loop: CASSPETSSYYEQYF. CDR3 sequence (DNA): TGTGCCAGTAGTCCAGAGACTAGTAGCTACTACGAGCAGTACTTC.